This entry lists 5 T cell receptor beta chains sequenced from one sample in a study of control samples from healthy donors and cancer patients. Only in-frame clones appear in the TCRdb table, and some are missing; sequencing was by immunoSEQ multiplex PCR. The sample shows around 14,000 clones, approximately 80% of them seen only once. Sequenced material: formalin-fixed, paraffin-embedded tissue. The receptors here all came from a female donor with lung cancer.

The chain links TRBV2 to TRBJ2-1; 8 bases fit TRBD2. The trim removed 6 bases at V and 9 bases at J, leaving 10 bases unmatched. Germline V gene lookup returns CDR1 SNHLY and CDR2 FYNNEI. The CDR3 sequence is 14 residues long. The CDR3 here is CASRVGRAEAEQFF. CDR3 DNA sequence: TGTGCCAGCAGGGTCGGGAGGGCCGAGGCTGAGCAGTTCTTC.

CDR3 sequence (DNA): TGTGCCAGCAGCTTTACCACTAGCGGGATGACTACCGAGCAGTTCTTC. Amino acid sequence: CASSFTTSGMTTEQFF. The chain combines TRBV11-2 with TRBJ2-1, with TRBD2 identical over 10 bases. Trimming removed 3 bases from V and 10 bases from J; junction bases left unmatched: 12. Germline values: CDR1 SGHAT, CDR2 FQNNGV. The CDR3 spans 16 residues.

V usage is TRBV5-4 and J usage is TRBJ1-1, with 8 nucleotides matching TRBD1. The CDR3 has 14 residues. Germline CDR1 reads SGHNT; CDR2 reads YYREEE (reference sequence). V gave up 6 bases and J gave up 5 bases; unmatched junction bases: 9. The CDR3 DNA is TGTGCCAGCACCCTCCAGGGGGCCGGAACTGAAGCTTTCTTT. Protein: CASTLQGAGTEAFF.

V gene TRBV6-2 or TRBV6-3 combines with J gene TRBJ2-5; D is uncertain. CDR1 is MNHEY, CDR2 SVGEGT, per germline. V was trimmed by 4 bases and J by 0 bases, leaving 6 bases between them. The CDR3 is 13 amino acids. The CDR3 spells CASSSNYQETQYF. In DNA, the CDR3 is TGTGCCAGCAGTTCCAACTACCAAGAGACCCAGTACTTC.

This sequence joins TRBV7-8 and TRBJ1-3; D is undetermined. In germline, CDR1 is SGHVS, CDR2 FQNEAQ. The ends were cut back, 5 bases at V and 0 bases at J, with 17 bases in the middle. The CDR3 consists of 17 residues. CDR3 in amino acids: CASSQILGLSSGNTIYF. The CDR3 nucleotides read TGTGCCAGCAGCCAAATTCTAGGACTGAGCTCTGGAAACACCATATATTTT.